This T cell receptor beta chain emerged from a study of CD8+CD57+ T cells in acquired aplastic anemia. Looking at the study overall: Sorted CD4+ and CD8+ cells yielded about 2.9 ug of DNA on average. Points from the study as a whole: Patients and controls shared approximately 30 CD8+ CDR3 sequences.

TCR beta VDJ combinations and CDR3 sequences were profiled from genomic DNA. TCRdb independently ran MiXCR on the reads; one entry per CDR3 protein. Of 200,000 to 250,000 distinct CDR3 sequences listed, more than 45% were seen once; the top ten hold about 8.3%. It was patients with CD8+CD57+ cell expansion by flow cytometry who were chosen for sequencing. Acquired aplastic anemia of severe grade affected all patients. The V gene lost 5 bases and the J gene lost 3 bases, with 15 bases spanning the gap. Germline V gene data show CDR1 as KGHDR and CDR2 as SFDVKD. This CDR3 has 15 amino acids. As regards this clonotype: Its specificity is not known.

This chain uses TRBV24-1 with TRBJ1-1; D is ambiguous. The receptor was derived from a human donor with aplastic anemia. Sequenced material: sorted CD4+, CD8+, or CD8+CD57+ T cells (not recorded which) from PBMCs. CDR3 bases: TGTGCCACCAGTGGACCAGGTGCGGGGTACACTGAAGCTTTCTTT. Amino acids: CATSGPGAGYTEAFF.